A single sample is the source of the 20 T cell receptor beta chains below, sequenced in a study of T-cell reconstitution after alpha-beta-depleted transplantation in children (dated by TCRdb to about 2016). Libraries were made using PCR. TCRdb records Illumina HiSeq 2500 as the sequencer. TCR libraries were prepared with molecular barcoding, using unique molecular identifiers to normalize TCRbeta repertoire quantification. The public sequencing data were trimmed at Q25 with fastp and processed into clonotypes with MiXCR by TCRdb, which kept only in-frame beta chains. Records with the same CDR3 protein are collapsed into one entry carrying the most frequent genes and DNA. Recorded for this sample are approximately 400,000 distinct CDR3 sequences; about a tenth of them occurred a single time. Roughly 5.5% of the sample is taken by the ten largest. This sample comprised PBMCs from the stem cell graft donor, obtained from the stem cell graft. All receptors derive from a human donor who donated a stem cell graft to a child with acute myeloid leukemia.

The V and J genes are TRBV20-1 and TRBJ2-7, with TRBD1 matching 8 bases. CDR3 length: 14 residues. V dropped 3 bases and J dropped 5; count of bases not matched to a gene: 9. The germline V gene encodes CDR1 DFQATT and CDR2 SNEGSKA (reference sequence). The CDR3 is CSARTRQGSHEQYF. CDR3 coding DNA: TGCAGTGCTAGGACCCGACAGGGGTCGCACGAGCAGTACTTC.

This clonotype was seen more than once but under ten times. The J gene is TRBJ2-1, the V gene TRBV30; no firm D call. Germline V lookup: CDR1 GTSNPN, CDR2 SVGIG (reference sequence). The CDR3 extends over 13 amino acids. Trimming left V 4 bases short and J 6 bases short, with 13 bases between. DNA for the CDR3: TGTGCCTGGACTAGTTCGGTCCGCAATGAGCAGTTCTTC. This translates into CAWTSSVRNEQFF.

The sample holds a few counts of this clonotype. The chain couples TRBV7-9 to TRBJ2-5, with D possibly called TRBD1 or TRBD2 (5 bases each). CDR1 and CDR2 (germline): SEHNR, FQNEAQ (reference sequence). Trimming took off 5 bases at V and 7 bases at J, with 14 bases between the two ends. This CDR3 region has 13 residues. The CDR3 here is CASSRDGEATQYF. CDR3 DNA: TGTGCCAGCAGCCGGGACGGTGAGGCGACCCAGTACTTC.

The V gene is TRBV12-3 or TRBV12-4, the J gene TRBJ2-2; D is possibly TRBD2 (6 bases). The germline V and J ends were trimmed by 5 bases and 5 bases, with 9 bases remaining between them. The CDR3 length is 13 residues. The CDR3: CASSIRETGELFF. CDR3 bases: TGTGCCAGCAGTATACGGGAGACCGGGGAGCTGTTTTTT.

The chain couples TRBV29-1 to TRBJ2-7, with D tentatively TRBD1 (5 bases). Trimming pared 6 bases from V and 6 bases from J, leaving 12 bases between. Germline-derived CDR1 and CDR2 are SQVTM and ANQGSEA. CDR3 length equals 11 residues. CDR3 protein: CSVTETVEQYF. The CDR3, as DNA: TGCAGCGTGACAGAAACTGTCGAGCAGTACTTC.

This clonotype was seen a handful of times. The chain combines TRBV29-1 with TRBJ2-3, with D hard to call. The germline gives CDR1 SQVTM, CDR2 ANQGSEA. Trimming shortened V by 4 bases and J by 4 bases, and 3 bases separated the two germline ends. The CDR3 has 10 residues. The CDR3 reads CSVVSDTQYF. In DNA form, the CDR3 reads TGCAGCGTTGTTTCAGATACGCAGTATTTT.

This clonotype was recorded at least ten times. This sequence joins TRBV7-6 and TRBJ2-2; 7 positions agree with TRBD1. Trimming at V came to 4 bases and at J to 5 bases, leaving 16 bases not matched to a gene. CDR1 and CDR2 from the germline V gene are SGHVS and FNYEAQ. There are 18 residues in the CDR3. The CDR3 coding sequence is TGTGCCAGCAGCTCAACTGACAGGGAAGCGGCCCAGACCGGGGAGCTGTTTTTT. Its translation is CASSSTDREAAQTGELFF.

This clonotype was counted a few times. The chain joins TRBV12-3 or TRBV12-4 to TRBJ2-2, with D perhaps matching TRBD1 or TRBD2 (5 bases each). Between the trimmed V and J ends, which lost 6 bases and 6 bases, there was a span of 11 bases. This CDR3 is built from 13 residues. The CDR3, as DNA: TGTGCCAGCAGAACGGGGCTTCCCGGGGAGCTGTTTTTT. Protein: CASRTGLPGELFF.

In its sample, this clonotype was seen many times. The chain recombines TRBV12-3 or TRBV12-4 with TRBJ1-3; no firm D call. V lost 3 bases and J lost 0, with 6 bases in between. The CDR3 loop spans 14 amino acids. The CDR3: CASSFGFSGNTIYF. The CDR3 nucleotides are TGTGCCAGCAGTTTTGGGTTCTCTGGAAACACCATATATTTT.

This clonotype was observed many times. The genes are TRBV29-1 and TRBJ2-7, with TRBD2 as a possible D gene (6 bases). CDR3 length: 13 amino acids. Germline-derived CDR1 and CDR2 are SQVTM and ANQGSEA. Trimming left V 2 bases short and J 0 bases short, with 8 bases between. CDR3 sequence: CSVEKLASYEQYF. The CDR3 DNA sequence: TGCAGCGTTGAAAAACTAGCCTCCTACGAGCAGTACTTC.

The V call is TRBV12-5, the J call TRBJ2-7, with 7 bases identical to TRBD1. J was trimmed by 4 bases and V by 4 bases; bases with no gene match: 4. The CDR3 loop spans 13 amino acids. Germline loops: CDR1 LGHNT, CDR2 FRNRAP. The CDR3, as DNA: TGTGCTAGTGGTTGGCTACAGGGGTACGAGCAGTACTTC. It specifies CASGWLQGYEQYF. Looking up the rest from reference TRBV12-5 and TRBJ2-7 gives the full variable domain: DARVTQTPRHKVTEMGQEVTMRCQPILGHNTVFWYRQTMMQGLELLAYFRNRAPLDDSGMPKDRFSAEMPDATLATLKIQPSEPRDSAVYFCASGWLQGYEQYFGPGTRLTVT.

The chain employs TRBV5-1 and TRBJ2-7, with a tentative D call TRBD1 (5 bases). The V gene's germline CDR1 is SGHRS and CDR2 YFSETQ. This CDR3 is 14 amino acids long. Deletions cut 4 bases from V and 0 bases from J, with 11 bases between. For the CDR3, the DNA is TGCGCCAGCAGCAGTACAGGACCCTCCTACGAGCAGTACTTC. Residues: CASSSTGPSYEQYF. Complete variable domain (other parts from reference TRBV5-1 and TRBJ2-7): KAGVTQTPRYLIKTRGQQVTLSCSPISGHRSVSWYQQTPGQGLQFLFEYFSETQRNKGNFPGRFSGRQFSNSRSEMNVSTLELGDSALYLCASSSTGPSYEQYFGPGTRLTVT.

This clonotype was counted ten times or more. The rearrangement joins TRBV20-1 to TRBJ1-2; D may be TRBD1 (6 bases). Looked up from germline, CDR1 is DFQATT and CDR2 is SNEGSKA (reference sequence). With 6 bases removed from V and 4 bases from J, the gap between germline ends came to 9 bases. The CDR3 totals 11 residues. The CDR3 loop is CSATGTYGYTF. The CDR3 DNA reads TGCAGTGCCACAGGGACCTATGGCTACACCTTC.

J is TRBJ2-7 and V is TRBV20-1; tentatively, D is TRBD1 (6 bases). Germline V lookup: CDR1 DFQATT, CDR2 SNEGSKA (reference sequence). V was clipped by 0 bases and J by 4 bases, with 10 bases between them. This CDR3 contains 13 residues. CDR3 coding DNA: TGCAGTGCTAGAGAGAGGGACAATTACGAGCAGTACGTC. Its translation: CSARERDNYEQYV.

This clonotype has ten or more counts. The chain uses TRBV21-1 and TRBJ2-5; the D call of TRBD2 is as the table states it, not checked on the DNA. TRBV21-1 is marked as a pseudogene. The CDR3 is made up of 15 amino acids. The CDR3 sequence is CASSNQREGPRTQYF. CDR3 coding DNA: TGTGCCAGCAGCAACCAGCGGGAGGGCCCAAGGACCCAGTACTTC.

This clonotype was seen at least ten times. This rearrangement joins TRBV5-1 to TRBJ2-1, with 7 positions matching TRBD2. This CDR3 is 13 amino acids long. Per germline, CDR1 SGHRS and CDR2 YFSETQ. J was trimmed by 7 bases and V by 0 bases; bases with no gene match: 1. CDR3 in amino acids: CASSLVGGNEQFF. CDR3 DNA sequence: TGCGCCAGCAGCTTGGTGGGGGGGAATGAGCAGTTCTTC. The whole variable domain, remainder taken from reference TRBV5-1 and TRBJ2-1, is KAGVTQTPRYLIKTRGQQVTLSCSPISGHRSVSWYQQTPGQGLQFLFEYFSETQRNKGNFPGRFSGRQFSNSRSEMNVSTLELGDSALYLCASSLVGGNEQFFGPGTRLTVL.

This clonotype was counted only a few times. The chain joins TRBV7-6 to TRBJ2-7; 14 positions agree with TRBD2. The CDR3 is 15 amino acids. Germline V lookup: CDR1 SGHVS, CDR2 FNYEAQ. The trim removed 5 bases at V and 5 bases at J, leaving 5 bases unmatched. The DNA for the CDR3 is TGTGCCAGCAGCCAGGGGACTAGCGGGAGCGACGAGCAGTACTTC. Residues: CASSQGTSGSDEQYF. The whole variable domain, remainder taken from reference TRBV7-6 and TRBJ2-7, is GAGVSQSPRYKVTKRGQDVALRCDPISGHVSLYWYRQALGQGPEFLTYFNYEAQQDKSGLPNDRFSAERPEGSISTLTIQRTEQRDSAMYRCASSQGTSGSDEQYFGPGTRLTVT.

This clonotype was counted a few times. This chain uses TRBV30 with TRBJ2-5, with D perhaps matching TRBD1 or TRBD2 (5 bases each). V lost 6 bases and J lost 7, with 18 bases in between. The CDR3 has 13 residues. Germline V CDR1 and CDR2: GTSNPN, SVGIG (reference sequence). CDR3 loop: CACSRGNGGTQYF. The CDR3 coding sequence is TGTGCCTGTTCTAGGGGTAATGGGGGGACCCAGTACTTC.

This clonotype was counted ten times or more. The chain carries TRBV3-1 and TRBJ2-3, with 9 bases aligning to TRBD2. Germline V CDR1 and CDR2: LGHDT, YNNKEL (reference sequence). The length of the CDR3 is 17 residues. The junction had 8 bases not matched to a gene; V was cut back by 1 base and J by 3 bases. CDR3 sequence reads: CASSQGGAGGVTDTQYF. For the CDR3, the DNA is TGTGCCAGCAGCCAAGGTGGTGCGGGGGGGGTGACAGATACGCAGTATTTT.

This clonotype was seen a handful of times. V usage is TRBV9 and J usage is TRBJ2-5; D is perhaps TRBD1 (5 bases). This CDR3 spans 13 amino acids. The germline gives CDR1 SGDLS, CDR2 YYNGEE. V was shortened by 4 bases and J by 7 bases, with 14 bases between the two germline ends. The CDR3 DNA sequence: TGTGCCAGCAGCCCCAATCCCCAGGGGACCCAGTACTTC. Translated: CASSPNPQGTQYF. The full variable domain, rest sourced from reference TRBV9 and TRBJ2-5, is DSGVTQTPKHLITATGQRVTLRCSPRSGDLSVYWYQQSLDQGLQFLIQYYNGEERAKGNILERFSAQQFPDLHSELNLSSLELGDSALYFCASSPNPQGTQYFGPGTRLLVL.